This T cell receptor beta chain was recovered during a study of Ad26.COV2.S vaccination and SARS-CoV-2 variants. For the study at large: Ad26.COV2.S given intramuscularly, once or twice 56 days apart.

Documented treatment: roughly 20 received Ad26.COV2.S at low or high dose, single or two shots; about 5 received placebo; per-sample allocation not given. Material that was analyzed had been drawn on day 63 after the first vaccine or placebo injection. The sample holds one count of this clone. The antigen remains unidentified. The germline gene is not matched at one end of the junction; a read error may be the cause. CDR3 length: 14 amino acids. Per germline, CDR1 SGHDT and CDR2 YYEEEE. Method: immunoSEQ multiplex PCR; TCRdb's copy keeps in-frame clones and lacks some. The sample records some 640,000 clones, 80% to 90% being singletons. General observations from the study: The authors reported substantial breadth in spike-specific CD8+ and CD4+ T cell responses after vaccination.

This clonotype was obtained from a person between 18 and 65 years old who received the Ad26.COV2.S COVID-19 vaccine or a placebo. J is TRBJ1-1 and V is TRBV5-6; D perhaps matches TRBD1 (6 bases). Sequenced here: peripheral blood, sampled in a trial of Ad26.COV2.S vaccine versus placebo. The CDR3, as DNA: TGTGCCAGCAGCTTGCGGCAGGGGAACGCTGAAGCTTTCTTT. It yields the protein CASSLRQGNAEAFF.